This T cell receptor beta chain was sequenced for a study of CD8+CD57+ T cells in acquired aplastic anemia. To note about this clonotype: Germline and junction disagree at one end, which may indicate a read error.

Researchers used genomic DNA as the template to profile TCR beta VDJ and CDR3. MiXCR was run by TCRdb on the reads, yielding one entry per CDR3 protein. The sample contains 250,000 to 350,000 distinct CDR3 sequences, around 60% of which appear only once. Per the germline V gene, CDR1 is WNHNN and CDR2 is SYGVQD (reference sequence). This CDR3 has 14 amino acids. This chain connects TRBV10-1 to TRBJ2-3; unclear D gene. Material for sequencing was sorted CD4+, CD8+, or CD8+CD57+ T cells (not recorded which) from PBMCs. The receptor comes from a human donor with severe aplastic anemia or a healthy control (not recorded which). CDR3 sequence: CASSYATSTDTQYF. The CDR3, as DNA: TGTGCCAGCAGTTACGCTACTAGCACAGATACGCAGTATTTT.